The rows below give T cell receptor beta chains drawn from one sample of a study of blood T cell repertoires in COVID-19. Sequencing used immunoSEQ multiplex PCR; TCRdb keeps in-frame clones, though not all of them. The table records some 270,000 clones, about 85% of them present only once. Input material: peripheral blood. The receptors were sampled from a human donor with COVID-19, enrolled during active disease. The donor label of this sample is uncertain. Both conserved end residues are part of each CDR3.

>TRBV7-3|TRBJ2-1
CASSLANNEQFF
>TRBV2|TRBJ2-7
CASMGTGDRYEQYF
>TRBV6-5|TRBJ1-2
CASSRGVYGYTF
>TRBV28|TRBJ1-3
CASSFRGYSGNTIYF
>TRBV3-1/TRBV3-2|TRBJ2-7
CASSPLQGPSYEQYF
>TRBV4-2|TRBJ2-7
CASSQAGVESHEQYF
>TRBV10-1|TRBJ1-3
CASSEGTGRSSGNTIYF
>TRBV9|TRBJ2-1
CASSVPSGYNEQFF
>TRBV28|TRBJ1-1
CASSLWGRVNTEAFF
>TRBV19|TRBJ1-1
CASSMTQDTEAFF
>TRBV18|TRBJ1-1
CASSPLSGGTGGNTEAFF
>TRBV5-4|TRBJ2-1
CATETQRGYNEQFF
>TRBV5-4|TRBJ1-1
CASSLGGASPNTEAFF
>TRBV19|TRBJ2-6
CASSIVGPSGANVLTF
>TRBV3-1/TRBV3-2|TRBJ1-2
CASSQGEVGAQGGYTF
>TRBV11-2|TRBJ2-1
CASSGFLGQVRNEQFF
>TRBV27|TRBJ2-4
CASSPNRDF
>TRBV6-5|TRBJ1-1
CASRDRGAMNTEAFF
>TRBV3-1/TRBV3-2|TRBJ1-2
CASSRRGDYGYTF
>TRBV3-1/TRBV3-2|TRBJ1-6
CASSQARDRGRSPLHF
>TRBV14|TRBJ2-5
CASSQGDRGYQETQYF
>TRBV18|TRBJ2-1
CASSPPGLAFYEQFF
>TRBV7-9|TRBJ1-4
CASSLAGELEKLFF
>TRBV9|TRBJ1-2
CASSPFWRGGGYTF
>TRBV27|TRBJ1-1
CASSFSGQGVGMNTEAFF
>TRBV30|TRBJ1-2
CAWRSSLSYGYTF
>TRBV7-9|TRBJ2-1
CASSDLLAGGKFF
>TRBV5-4|TRBJ1-1
CASSQGQLNTEAFF
>TRBV7-2|TRBJ2-3
CASSPRLAVSTDTQYF
>TRBV28|TRBJ1-6
CASRGGHNSPLHF
>TRBV6-1|TRBJ1-6
CASSAGGGRSNSPLHF
>TRBV28|TRBJ2-1
CASILGSLGRGEQFF
>TRBV27|TRBJ2-1
CASSLNSGAGAGEQFF
>TRBV27|TRBJ2-7
CASSLGQGAYEQYF
>TRBV7-9|TRBJ2-2
CASSQTSGKAGELFF
>TRBV2|TRBJ1-5
CASTRDSYQPQHF
>TRBV6-6|TRBJ1-5
CASSYTSNQPQHF
>TRBV6-4|TRBJ1-1
CASSDPGMNTEAFF
>TRBV3-1/TRBV3-2|TRBJ1-6
CASSQTVNNSPLHF
>TRBV30|TRBJ1-2
CAWKGQGNYGYTF
>TRBV7-9|TRBJ2-7
CASSQPGTSGNEQYF
>TRBV2|TRBJ2-3
CASRRGRGHTDTQYF
>TRBV19|TRBJ2-3
CASNNPQGLAGDVDTQYF
>TRBV2|TRBJ2-5
CASKLVETQYF
>TRBV7-3|TRBJ2-1
CASSPSGGVNEQFF
>TRBV7-3|TRBJ2-3
CASSLRSEYTDTQYF
>TRBV28|TRBJ1-1
CASSLDFATEAFF
>TRBV15|TRBJ1-1
CATSRWDREVNTEAFF
>TRBV19|TRBJ2-2
CASSIRSRGHTGELFF
>TRBV19|TRBJ2-2
CASSFLTLTGELFF
>TRBV28|TRBJ2-7
CASSFILRRGDSYEQYF
>TRBV5-1|TRBJ2-3
CASSLLAGGGSDTQYF
>TRBV28|TRBJ2-7
CATFRTESSYEQYF